This TCR beta chain was found in a study of PD-L1 blockade in urothelial cancer. The length of the CDR3 is 10 residues. The V end was cut by 4 bases, the J end by 13 bases, with 10 bases between. In germline, CDR1 is SNHLY, CDR2 FYNNEI. Assay: immunoSEQ multiplex PCR; the TCRdb copy retains only in-frame clones and omits some. The sample lists 72,000 or so clones; roughly 90% were seen once. Time point meaning: peripheral blood 6 weeks after treatment start. The sample in question was PBMCs, obtained around atezolizumab (anti-PD-L1) treatment. The chain recombines TRBV2 with TRBJ2-5; a weak D match, TRBD1 (5 bases). This receptor was identified in a man in his 60s with urothelial cancer. The CDR3, as DNA: TGTGCCAGCAGTGCAGGGCCCCCGTACTTC. Protein sequence: CASSAGPPYF.